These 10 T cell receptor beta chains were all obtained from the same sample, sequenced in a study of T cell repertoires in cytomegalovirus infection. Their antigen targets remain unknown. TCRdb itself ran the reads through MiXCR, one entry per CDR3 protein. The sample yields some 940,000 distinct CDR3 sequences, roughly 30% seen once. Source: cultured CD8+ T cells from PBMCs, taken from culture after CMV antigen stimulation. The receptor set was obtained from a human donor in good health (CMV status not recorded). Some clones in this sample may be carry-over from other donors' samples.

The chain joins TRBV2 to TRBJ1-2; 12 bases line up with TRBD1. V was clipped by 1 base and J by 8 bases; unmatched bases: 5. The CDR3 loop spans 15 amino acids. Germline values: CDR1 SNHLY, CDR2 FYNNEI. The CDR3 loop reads CASSEGGQGARGYTF. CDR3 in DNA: TGTGCCAGCAGTGAAGGGGGACAGGGGGCGCGAGGCTACACCTTC.

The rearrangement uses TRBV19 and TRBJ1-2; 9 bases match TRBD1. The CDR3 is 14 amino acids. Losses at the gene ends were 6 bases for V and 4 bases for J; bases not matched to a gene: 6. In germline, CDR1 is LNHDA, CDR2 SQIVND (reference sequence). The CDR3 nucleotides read TGTGCCAGTAGAACACAGGGGGCGGTCTATGGCTACACCTTC. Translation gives CASRTQGAVYGYTF.

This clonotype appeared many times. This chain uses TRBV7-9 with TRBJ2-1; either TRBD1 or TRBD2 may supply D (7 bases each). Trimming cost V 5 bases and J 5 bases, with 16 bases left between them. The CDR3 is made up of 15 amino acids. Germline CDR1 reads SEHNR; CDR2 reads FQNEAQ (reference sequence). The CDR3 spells CASSAGGVQNNEQFF. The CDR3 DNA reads TGTGCCAGCAGCGCAGGGGGGGTGCAGAACAATGAGCAGTTCTTC.

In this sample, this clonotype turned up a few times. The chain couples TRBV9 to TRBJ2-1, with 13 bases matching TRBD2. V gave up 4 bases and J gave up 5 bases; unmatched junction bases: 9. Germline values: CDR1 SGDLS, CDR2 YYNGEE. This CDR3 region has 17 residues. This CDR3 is CASSPTSGGMEDNEQFF. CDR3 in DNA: TGTGCCAGCAGCCCGACTAGCGGGGGGATGGAGGACAATGAGCAGTTCTTC.

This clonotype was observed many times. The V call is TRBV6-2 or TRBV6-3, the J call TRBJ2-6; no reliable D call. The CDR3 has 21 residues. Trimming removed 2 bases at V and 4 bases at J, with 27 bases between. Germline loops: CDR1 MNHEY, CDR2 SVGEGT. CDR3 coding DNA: TGTGCCAGCAGTTACCTTAGGACGGAGCAAATAAGCAAATCAGGGGCCAACGTCCTGACTTTC. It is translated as CASSYLRTEQISKSGANVLTF.

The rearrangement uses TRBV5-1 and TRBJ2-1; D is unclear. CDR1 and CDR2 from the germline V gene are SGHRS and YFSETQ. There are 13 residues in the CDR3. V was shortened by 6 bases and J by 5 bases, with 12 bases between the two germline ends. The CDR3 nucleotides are TGCGCCAGCAAGAGATCTGGTAACAATGAGCAGTTCTTC. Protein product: CASKRSGNNEQFF.

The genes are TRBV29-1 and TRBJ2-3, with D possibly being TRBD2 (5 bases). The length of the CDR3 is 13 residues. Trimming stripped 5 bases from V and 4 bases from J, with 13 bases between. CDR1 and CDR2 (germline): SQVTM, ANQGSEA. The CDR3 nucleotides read TGCAGCGTTTCCTCCGGGGTAGCAGATACGCAGTATTTT. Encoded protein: CSVSSGVADTQYF.

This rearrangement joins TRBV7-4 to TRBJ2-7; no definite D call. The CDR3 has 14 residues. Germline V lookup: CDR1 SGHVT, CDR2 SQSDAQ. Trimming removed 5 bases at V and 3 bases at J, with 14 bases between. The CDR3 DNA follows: TGTGCCAGCAGCCGTGGCGGTGATTACTACGAGCAGTACTTC. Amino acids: CASSRGGDYYEQYF.

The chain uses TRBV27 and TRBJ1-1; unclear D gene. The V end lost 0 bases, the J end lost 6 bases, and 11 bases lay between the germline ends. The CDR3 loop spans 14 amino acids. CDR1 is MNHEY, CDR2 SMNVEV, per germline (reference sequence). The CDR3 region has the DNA TGTGCCAGCAGTTTATCTCCTACCCACTCTGAAGCTTTCTTT. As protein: CASSLSPTHSEAFF.

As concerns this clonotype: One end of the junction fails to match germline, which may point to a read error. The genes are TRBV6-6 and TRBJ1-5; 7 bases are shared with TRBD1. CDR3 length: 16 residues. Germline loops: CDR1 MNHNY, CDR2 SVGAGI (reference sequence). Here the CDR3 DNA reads TGTGCCCGCAGGCGCGGGACAGCCTATAGCAATCAGCCCCAGCATTTT. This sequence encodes CARRRGTAYSNQPQHF.